The 12 T cell receptor beta chains in this list originate from one sample, sequenced in a study of a mutant IDH1 vaccine in newly diagnosed glioma. This sample's time point: week 47, end of study. A 20-mer mutant IDH1 peptide at 300 ug was injected subcutaneously with topical imiquimod. For these receptors, no antigen is known. TCRdb's copy holds only in-frame clones and misses some; the assay was immunoSEQ multiplex PCR. The table includes 58,000 or so clones, 83% detected once. The specimen was PBMCs, collected from a glioma patient whose treatment included an IDH1 peptide vaccine. The receptors derive from a woman between 50 and 59 years old with glioma.

V gene TRBV7-9 combines with J gene TRBJ2-7; either TRBD1 or TRBD2 may fit D (6 bases each). Trimming pared 2 bases from V and 6 bases from J, leaving 14 bases between. Per germline, CDR1 SEHNR and CDR2 FQNEAQ (reference sequence). The CDR3 consists of 14 residues. The chain's CDR3 is CASSLNPGASEQYF. CDR3 bases: TGTGCCAGCAGCTTAAATCCGGGGGCATCCGAGCAGTACTTC.

The chain's CDR3 is CASSATSGGHWSSYNEQFF. The CDR3 nucleotides read TGTGCCAGCAGCGCGACTAGCGGGGGCCACTGGAGCTCCTACAATGAGCAGTTCTTC. The chain uses TRBV7-2 and TRBJ2-1, with 12 bases aligning to TRBD2. Germline V CDR1 and CDR2: SGHTA, FQGNSA. Trimming took 5 bases from V and 0 from J; bases not matched to a gene: 11. The CDR3 extends over 19 amino acids. The full variable domain, rest sourced from reference TRBV7-2 and TRBJ2-1, is GAGVSQSPSNKVTEKGKDVELRCDPISGHTALYWYRQSLGQGLEFLIYFQGNSAPDKSGLPSDRFSAERTGGSVSTLTIQRTQQEDSAVYLCASSATSGGHWSSYNEQFFGPGTRLTVL.

The genes are TRBV30 and TRBJ1-1; D uncertain. Germline CDR1 GTSNPN, CDR2 SVGIG (reference sequence). CDR3 length: 12 amino acids. Trimming removed 5 bases at V and 1 base at J, with 8 bases between. The CDR3 coding sequence is TGTGCCTGGGAACACCGGAACACTGAAGCTTTCTTT. Encoded protein: CAWEHRNTEAFF. The full variable domain, its missing parts supplied by reference TRBV30 and TRBJ1-1, is SQTIHQWPATLVQPVGSPLSLECTVEGTSNPNLYWYRQAAGRGLQLLFYSVGIGQISSEVPQNLSASRPQDRQFILSSKKLLLSDSGFYLCAWEHRNTEAFFGQGTRLTVV.

The chain couples TRBV19 to TRBJ1-6; a possible D gene is TRBD1 (5 bases). The germline CDR1 and CDR2 sequences are LNHDA and SQIVND (reference sequence). The CDR3 is made up of 17 amino acids. Trimming removed 5 bases from V and 0 bases from J, with 14 bases in between. The CDR3 coding sequence is TGTGCCAGTAGTTACGACAGCCTGAGCTCCTATAATTCACCCCTCCACTTT. Translated, it gives CASSYDSLSSYNSPLHF.

The rearrangement links TRBV5-4 to TRBJ2-7; 11 bases align to TRBD1. This CDR3 is 15 amino acids long. V gave up 5 bases and J gave up 3 bases; unmatched junction bases: 7. Germline CDR1 reads SGHNT; CDR2 reads YYREEE (reference sequence). The CDR3 bases are TGTGCCAGCAGTATGGACAGGGGGCGTAACTACGAGCAGTACTTC. Encoded protein: CASSMDRGRNYEQYF.

The chain joins TRBV5-8 to TRBJ1-1; D uncertain. V shed 5 bases and J shed 1 base, with 12 bases lying between them. Germline-derived CDR1 and CDR2 are SGHTS and YDEGEE. The CDR3 has 14 amino acids. In DNA, the CDR3 is TGTGCCAGCAGGAAGAGAATATCGAACACTGAAGCTTTCTTT. It encodes CASRKRISNTEAFF.

The CDR3 DNA reads TGTGCCAGCAGTAGAAAGGGGGGGGTTACCGGGGAGCTGTTTTTT. Translating it yields CASSRKGGVTGELFF. This chain links TRBV9 with TRBJ2-2; possibly TRBD2 for D (7 bases). Deletions cut 5 bases from V and 5 bases from J, with 16 bases between. Germline CDR1 reads SGDLS; CDR2 reads YYNGEE. This CDR3 contains 15 residues.

The V gene is TRBV29-1, the J gene TRBJ1-2; possibly TRBD1 for D (6 bases). With 4 bases removed from V and 6 bases from J, the gap between germline ends came to 18 bases. Looked up from germline, CDR1 is SQVTM and CDR2 is ANQGSEA. The CDR3 loop spans 14 amino acids. CDR3 sequence reads: CSVGGQGTSDGYTF. The CDR3 DNA is TGCAGCGTTGGAGGGCAGGGGACATCTGATGGCTACACCTTC.

The chain couples TRBV5-4 to TRBJ2-3; TRBD2 aligns across 7 bases. Germline V gives CDR1 SGHNT, CDR2 YYREEE (reference sequence). The V segment lost 0 bases and the J segment 1 base; nucleotides outside the gene matches: 2. This CDR3 is 15 amino acids long. Here the CDR3 reads CASSLGGGGTDTQYF. CDR3 in DNA: TGTGCCAGCAGCTTGGGCGGGGGAGGCACAGATACGCAGTATTTT. Filled out from reference TRBV5-4 and TRBJ2-3, the complete variable domain reads ETGVTQSPTHLIKTRGQQVTLRCSSQSGHNTVSWYQQALGQGPQFIFQYYREEENGRGNFPPRFSGLQFPNYSSELNVNALELDDSALYLCASSLGGGGTDTQYFGPGTRLTVL.

The J gene is TRBJ2-1, the V gene TRBV5-1; D ambiguous. Trimming pared 1 base from V and 13 bases from J, leaving 9 bases between. The CDR3 has 11 amino acids. The germline gives CDR1 SGHRS, CDR2 YFSETQ. CDR3 in amino acids: CASSLSGYQFF. CDR3 bases: TGCGCCAGCAGCTTGTCCGGATACCAGTTCTTC.

J is TRBJ2-7 and V is TRBV5-6; 8 nucleotides match TRBD1. The CDR3 has 16 residues. V was pared by 2 bases and J by 4 bases, with 11 bases of the junction left unmatched. Germline CDR1 SGHDT, CDR2 YYEEEE. The CDR3 here is CASSLTGGSRTYEQYF. CDR3 in DNA: TGTGCCAGCAGCTTAACAGGGGGGTCCCGGACGTACGAGCAGTACTTC.

The chain couples TRBV29-1 to TRBJ2-3, with TRBD1 as a possible D gene (5 bases). Germline V gene data show CDR1 as SQVTM and CDR2 as ANQGSEA. With 7 bases removed from V and 6 bases from J, the gap between germline ends came to 8 bases. This CDR3 is built from 10 residues. CDR3: CSGGPDTQYF. The CDR3 nucleotides are TGCAGCGGGGGCCCCGATACGCAGTATTTT.